This T cell receptor (beta chain) emerged from a study of blood T cells in healthy people across ages. General study points: The donors' CMV status was not determined, possibly confounding changes in expanded clonotypes. Strong correlation linked observed beta diversity and percent naive T cells. Diversity of TCR beta per million T cells declined in a roughly linear way with age.

Using a J-beta primer mix together with a sample-barcoded 5' primer, a second PCR was run for 7 to 11 cycles. Each TCR beta cDNA got a 12-nucleotide random molecular identifier. TCRdb passed the 5' RACE reads through MiXCR, listing each CDR3 protein once. The table records 710,000 or so distinct CDR3 sequences, about 32% of them present only once. Germline V gives CDR1 MDHEN, CDR2 SYDVKM. The CDR3 length is 14 residues. V was clipped by 7 bases and J by 5 bases; unmatched bases: 5. This clonotype has a count of ten or more. Its specificity is unknown. The chain carries TRBV28 and TRBJ1-6; 7 bases agree with TRBD1. Source material: blood. The TCR sequence derives from a woman older than 75 in good health. CDR3 sequence (DNA): TGTGCCAGCATTGGGGACAGAGATAATTCACCCCTCCACTTT. It specifies CASIGDRDNSPLHF.